Following are 23 T cell receptor beta chains from one sample sequenced in a study of cytomegalovirus exposure and HLA in healthy donors. The PCR employed 60 Vbeta primers together with 13 Jbeta primers. TCRdb keeps only in-frame clones here, not all; method: immunoSEQ multiplex PCR. This table holds 200,000 or so clones, about 80% found once. Specimen: PBMCs. Receptors originate from a woman aged 30 to 39 in good health and CMV-seronegative.

The V and J genes are TRBV2 and TRBJ2-2; TRBD1 aligns across 12 bases. CDR3 length equals 16 residues. Germline loops: CDR1 SNHLY, CDR2 FYNNEI. The V segment lost 4 bases and the J segment 3 bases; nucleotides outside the gene matches: 3. This CDR3 is CASSGDRGRDTGELFF. The CDR3 DNA sequence: TGTGCCAGCAGTGGGGACAGGGGGCGTGACACCGGGGAGCTGTTTTTT.

This clone was recorded a few times. A much bigger clone sits one base away, suggesting this may be a read error. The J gene is TRBJ2-7, the V gene TRBV27; D possibly corresponds to TRBD2 (6 bases). The CDR3 sequence is 11 residues long. V lost 4 bases and J lost 6, with 7 bases in between. Germline V gene data show CDR1 as MNHEY and CDR2 as SMNVEV (reference sequence). CDR3 in DNA: TGTGCCAGCAGTTACGGGGGCGAGCAGTACTTC. It translates to CASSYGGEQYF.

This sequence joins TRBV7-9 and TRBJ2-6; TRBD2 might be the D (6 bases). Germline V lookup: CDR1 SEHNR, CDR2 FQNEAQ (reference sequence). The CDR3 is 17 amino acids. The ends were cut back, 5 bases at V and 0 bases at J, with 14 bases in the middle. CDR3 protein: CASSPTEGNSGANVLTF. The CDR3, as DNA: TGTGCCAGCAGCCCCACGGAGGGAAACTCTGGGGCCAACGTCCTGACTTTC.

A few counts support this clone. This chain connects TRBV11-2 to TRBJ2-7; TRBD2 is a possible D gene (6 bases). The ends were cut back, 1 base at V and 5 bases at J, with 18 bases in the middle. The CDR3 covers 16 residues. Germline CDR1 SGHAT, CDR2 FQNNGV. CDR3 protein: CASSLGYRGRWNEQYF. CDR3 bases: TGTGCCAGCAGCTTAGGTTACCGGGGGAGATGGAACGAGCAGTACTTC.

The chain has TRBV11-2 and TRBJ2-1, with 8 bases matching TRBD2. This CDR3 region has 19 residues. CDR1 is SGHAT and CDR2 is FQNNGV in the germline V gene. Losses at the gene ends were 1 base for V and 9 bases for J; bases not matched to a gene: 20. The CDR3 coding sequence is TGTGCCAGCAGCTTAGGTTCCCCAGCGGGAGCTTTCGGAGTGAGTGAGCAGTTCTTC. It specifies CASSLGSPAGAFGVSEQFF.

V is TRBV4-2 and J is TRBJ2-1; TRBD2 matches at 7 bases. This CDR3 contains 15 residues. V lost 3 bases and J lost 7; bases outside the gene matches: 9. Germline CDR1 reads LGHNA; CDR2 reads YNFKEQ. The CDR3 loop is CASSHPSGNGNEQFF. DNA of the CDR3: TGTGCCAGCAGCCATCCCAGCGGGAACGGTAATGAGCAGTTCTTC.

The J gene is TRBJ2-7, the V gene TRBV7-9; 10 bases map to TRBD2. The J segment lost 5 bases and the V segment lost 4 bases, leaving 8 bases of the junction unmatched. CDR3 size: 15 residues. Germline V gene lookup returns CDR1 SEHNR and CDR2 FQNEAQ (reference sequence). CDR3 DNA sequence: TGTGCCAGCAGCTCTCTAGCGGGAGCCATCCACGAGCAGTACTTC. It encodes CASSSLAGAIHEQYF.

The rearrangement links TRBV27 to TRBJ2-7, with 8 bases that match TRBD1. This CDR3 comprises 12 residues. The V segment lost 6 bases and the J segment 7 bases; nucleotides outside the gene matches: 5. Germline V gives CDR1 MNHEY, CDR2 SMNVEV (reference sequence). The CDR3 here is CASSPGGREQYF. The CDR3 nucleotides read TGTGCCAGCAGCCCAGGGGGCCGGGAGCAGTACTTC.

The rearrangement joins TRBV27 to TRBJ2-6; 9 bases map to TRBD1. V dropped 6 bases and J dropped 1; count of bases not matched to a gene: 10. The germline V gene encodes CDR1 MNHEY and CDR2 SMNVEV (reference sequence). The length of the CDR3 is 18 residues. The DNA for the CDR3 is TGTGCCAGCAGACCACACAGGGGGCCCCCTTCTGGGGCCAACGTCCTGACTTTC. Protein: CASRPHRGPPSGANVLTF. The whole variable domain, filled in from reference TRBV27 and TRBJ2-6, reads EAQVTQNPRYLITVTGKKLTVTCSQNMNHEYMSWYRQDPGLGLRQIYYSMNVEVTDKGDVPEGYKVSRKEKRNFPLILESPSPNQTSLYFCASRPHRGPPSGANVLTFGAGSRLTVL.

The J gene is TRBJ1-4, the V gene TRBV27, with D perhaps TRBD1 (6 bases). V gave up 4 bases and J gave up 3 bases, with 9 bases separating them. Germline V gene data show CDR1 as MNHEY and CDR2 as SMNVEV (reference sequence). The CDR3 has 14 residues. The CDR3 sequence: CASSWTVANEKLFF. The CDR3, as DNA: TGTGCCAGCAGTTGGACAGTGGCTAATGAAAAACTGTTTTTT.

The chain uses TRBV2 and TRBJ1-1; D not resolved. The CDR3 extends over 15 amino acids. CDR1 SNHLY and CDR2 FYNNEI come from the germline V gene. Trimming pared 4 bases from V and 4 bases from J, leaving 16 bases between. CDR3 region: CASSGAGLGLTEAFF. DNA of the CDR3: TGTGCCAGCAGTGGTGCGGGCCTTGGACTCACTGAAGCTTTCTTT.

This clone was detected many times. CDR3 in DNA: TGTGCCAGCAGCTCGCGCTCAGGGGGCGGTTACGAGCAGTACTTC. Protein: CASSSRSGGGYEQYF. The chain couples TRBV13 to TRBJ2-7, with 8 bases identical to TRBD1. Losses at the gene ends were 4 bases for V and 4 bases for J; bases not matched to a gene: 9. Germline V CDR1 and CDR2: PRHDT, FYEKMQ (reference sequence). CDR3 length: 15 residues.

The chain employs TRBV6-5 and TRBJ1-5, with D possibly TRBD1 on 5 matching bases. The germline CDR1 and CDR2 sequences are MNHEY and SVGAGI. Trimming removed 0 bases at V and 6 bases at J, with 9 bases between. The CDR3 length is 14 residues. The CDR3 coding sequence is TGTGCCAGCAGTTACTCGGAGGGGCTTCAGCCCCAGCATTTT. Translation gives CASSYSEGLQPQHF.

This chain links TRBV9 with TRBJ2-2; 7 bases are a match to TRBD1. The CDR3 loop spans 16 amino acids. Trimming at V came to 7 bases and at J to 0 bases, leaving 9 bases not matched to a gene. The germline CDR1 and CDR2 sequences are SGDLS and YYNGEE. The CDR3 region is CASGVRGGANTGELFF. CDR3 sequence (DNA): TGTGCCAGCGGGGTTCGAGGGGGCGCGAACACCGGGGAGCTGTTTTTT.

CDR3 loop: CASSRDRVEKLFF. The DNA for the CDR3 is TGTGCCAGCAGTCGGGACAGGGTGGAAAAACTGTTTTTT. The chain joins TRBV2 to TRBJ1-4; 9 bases agree with TRBD1. Germline-derived CDR1 and CDR2 are SNHLY and FYNNEI. J gave up 8 bases and V 5 bases, and 3 bases lay outside the gene matches. The CDR3 extends over 13 amino acids.

This sequence joins TRBV28 and TRBJ2-1; TRBD2 matches at 7 bases. The CDR3 consists of 15 residues. CDR1 and CDR2 from the germline V gene are MDHEN and SYDVKM. Trimming took 0 bases from V and 8 from J; bases not matched to a gene: 7. CDR3 sequence reads: CASSLWLRETHEQFF. For the CDR3, the DNA is TGTGCCAGCAGTTTATGGTTGCGGGAGACCCATGAGCAGTTCTTC.

This chain uses TRBV29-1 with TRBJ1-1; the match to TRBD1 covers 7 bases. V lost 7 bases, J lost 1 base, and 6 bases stayed unmatched. Germline V gene lookup returns CDR1 SQVTM and CDR2 ANQGSEA. The CDR3 has 13 residues. The CDR3 DNA is TGCAGCGGAAGGGGGCTAAGGAACACTGAAGCTTTCTTT. Its protein is CSGRGLRNTEAFF.

Only one count was recorded for this clone. The V gene is TRBV5-4, the J gene TRBJ2-3, with D perhaps TRBD2 (6 bases). V was shortened by 3 bases and J by 8 bases, with 13 bases between the two germline ends. The CDR3 is 13 amino acids. In germline, CDR1 is SGHNT, CDR2 YYREEE (reference sequence). DNA of the CDR3: TGTGCCAGCAGCTCGGACGGGGGTGGTACGCAGTATTTT. This encodes CASSSDGGGTQYF.

The CDR3 protein is CASSYSRLAYEQYF. In DNA, the CDR3 is TGTGCCAGCAGTTACTCCAGACTAGCGTACGAGCAGTACTTC. This sequence joins TRBV6-5 and TRBJ2-7; the match to TRBD2 covers 8 bases. The CDR3 runs to 14 residues. Germline-derived CDR1 and CDR2 are MNHEY and SVGAGI. V lost 0 bases to trimming and J lost 4 bases; unmatched junction nucleotides: 2.

The chain links TRBV5-4 to TRBJ1-1; 10 nucleotides agree with TRBD1. The trim removed 3 bases at V and 12 bases at J, leaving 11 bases unmatched. Per germline, CDR1 SGHNT and CDR2 YYREEE (reference sequence). This CDR3 is 14 amino acids long. CDR3 nucleotide sequence: TGTGCCAGCAGCTCCCCTAGGACGGGACAGGGGACTTTCTTT. Translation: CASSSPRTGQGTFF.

The genes are TRBV5-5 and TRBJ2-1; 8 nucleotides line up with TRBD1. The J segment lost 1 base and the V segment lost 4 bases, leaving 4 bases of the junction unmatched. The CDR3 covers 15 residues. Germline CDR1 is SGHKS and CDR2 is YYEKEE (reference sequence). Here the CDR3 reads CASSTGQGSYNEQFF. In nucleotides, the CDR3 is TGTGCCAGCAGCACCGGACAGGGTTCCTACAATGAGCAGTTCTTC.

A few counts support this clone. The chain links TRBV4-2 to TRBJ2-2; 8 positions match TRBD2. The ends lost 2 bases at V and 3 bases at J; junction bases unmatched: 2. CDR3 length: 15 residues. CDR1 LGHNA and CDR2 YNFKEQ come from the germline V gene. The CDR3 DNA reads as TGTGCCAGCAGCCAAAGCGGGGGATACACCGGGGAGCTGTTTTTT. This sequence encodes CASSQSGGYTGELFF.

V is TRBV19 and J is TRBJ2-6, with a weak D call TRBD2 (5 bases). The germline V and J ends were trimmed by 6 bases and 4 bases, with 19 bases remaining between them. This CDR3 is 17 amino acids long. The germline V gene has CDR1 LNHDA and CDR2 SQIVND (reference sequence). This CDR3 is CASRDSGWMSGANVLTF. DNA for the CDR3: TGTGCCAGTAGGGACTCAGGCTGGATGTCCGGGGCCAACGTCCTGACTTTC.